The 5 T cell receptor beta chains reported below all come from one sample, sequenced in a study of blood T cell repertoires in COVID-19. Measured with immunoSEQ multiplex PCR; TCRdb has only the in-frame clones, and not every one. The profile shows tens of thousands of clones, 90% of them singletons. Material for sequencing was peripheral blood. These receptors were taken from a human donor in a cohort sampled during active COVID-19.

This clone appeared a single time. The V and J genes are TRBV7-2 and TRBJ2-5, with TRBD1 identical over 9 bases. CDR3 length equals 15 residues. Germline lookup yields CDR1 SGHTA and CDR2 FQGNSA. With 5 bases clipped from V and 4 bases from J, the junction kept 8 bases outside the gene matches. For the CDR3, the DNA is TGTGCCAGCAGCCGGGACAGGGTAGGGCGAGAGACCCAGTACTTC. This encodes CASSRDRVGRETQYF.

The CDR3 is CASRWTGVTNEKLFF. CDR3 DNA sequence: TGCGCCAGCAGATGGACAGGGGTAACTAATGAAAAACTGTTTTTT. The V and J genes are TRBV5-1 and TRBJ1-4; 9 nucleotides match TRBD1. The CDR3 spans 15 residues. Unmatched junction bases numbered 3, after V lost 5 bases and J lost 1 base. CDR1 is SGHRS and CDR2 is YFSETQ in the germline V gene.

The chain combines TRBV5-1 with TRBJ2-1; possibly TRBD1 for D (5 bases). V was clipped by 4 bases and J by 0 bases, with 8 bases between them. The CDR3 consists of 14 residues. Germline CDR1 and CDR2: SGHRS and YFSETQ. The CDR3: CASSGDSSYNEQFF. As DNA, the CDR3 is TGCGCCAGCAGCGGAGACAGCTCCTACAATGAGCAGTTCTTC.

The V gene is TRBV10-1, the J gene TRBJ2-3; 7 bases align to TRBD1. With V trimmed by 4 bases and J by 6 bases, 7 bases remained unmatched. Germline-derived CDR1 and CDR2 are WNHNN and SYGVQD (reference sequence). CDR3 length equals 14 residues. CDR3 in amino acids: CASSAGTAIDTQYF. The CDR3 DNA is TGCGCCAGCAGTGCAGGGACAGCCATTGATACGCAGTATTTT.

V is TRBV11-3 and J is TRBJ1-1; the D gene is possibly TRBD1 (5 bases). Germline assignment: CDR1 SGHNT and CDR2 YENEEA. Deletions cut 1 base from V and 5 bases from J, with 14 bases between. The CDR3 sequence is 15 residues long. The CDR3 loop is CASSLGAGMGTEAFF. DNA of the CDR3: TGTGCCAGCAGCTTAGGGGCAGGGATGGGGACTGAAGCTTTCTTT.